Listed here are 3 T cell receptor beta chains from one sample, sequenced in a study of T cells in Graves' hyperthyroidism and ophthalmopathy. Amplification targeted TCR beta CDR3 regions from RNA transcripts. TCR CDR3 underwent first-round RT-PCR with the HTBI primer set. TCRdb re-derived calls from the multiplex PCR reads in MiXCR, one entry per CDR3 protein. Of 270,000 or so distinct CDR3 sequences listed, around 15% are singletons. The sequencing input was blood. These receptors were collected from a woman aged 45-65 years with Graves' hyperthyroidism that later progressed to Graves' ophthalmopathy.

In the case of this clonotype: This may come from a read error, since a much larger clone is one base off. The chain uses TRBV19 and TRBJ1-1; D gene uncertain. Looked up from germline, CDR1 is LNHDA and CDR2 is SQIVND (reference sequence). This CDR3 spans 13 amino acids. Trimming removed 6 bases at V and 0 bases at J, with 8 bases between. CDR3 in amino acids: CASRSLMNTEAFF. CDR3 in DNA: TGTGCCAGTAGATCCCTCATGAACACTGAAGCTTTCTTT. Full variable domain (rest looked up from reference TRBV19 and TRBJ1-1): DGGITQSPKYLFRKEGQNVTLSCEQNLNHDAMYWYRQDPGQGLRLIYYSQIVNDFQKGDIAEGYSVSREKKESFPLTVTSAQKNPTAFYLCASRSLMNTEAFFGQGTRLTVV.

This clonotype was observed once. This chain connects TRBV6-5 to TRBJ1-6; no firm D call. CDR1 and CDR2 (germline): MNHEY, SVGAGI. V was trimmed by 2 bases and J by 5 bases, leaving 10 bases between them. The CDR3 has 15 residues. This chain's CDR3 is CASSYQQRNNSPLHF. CDR3 coding DNA: TGTGCCAGCAGTTACCAACAGAGAAATAATTCACCCCTCCACTTT.

The V gene is TRBV20-1, the J gene TRBJ2-7; D is perhaps TRBD1 (6 bases). Germline CDR1 DFQATT, CDR2 SNEGSKA (reference sequence). V dropped 2 bases and J dropped 0 bases, with 17 bases sitting between them. CDR3 length: 16 amino acids. This chain's CDR3 is CSARTQGHDYSYEQYF. The CDR3 DNA reads as TGCAGTGCTAGAACCCAGGGGCACGACTACTCCTACGAGCAGTACTTC.